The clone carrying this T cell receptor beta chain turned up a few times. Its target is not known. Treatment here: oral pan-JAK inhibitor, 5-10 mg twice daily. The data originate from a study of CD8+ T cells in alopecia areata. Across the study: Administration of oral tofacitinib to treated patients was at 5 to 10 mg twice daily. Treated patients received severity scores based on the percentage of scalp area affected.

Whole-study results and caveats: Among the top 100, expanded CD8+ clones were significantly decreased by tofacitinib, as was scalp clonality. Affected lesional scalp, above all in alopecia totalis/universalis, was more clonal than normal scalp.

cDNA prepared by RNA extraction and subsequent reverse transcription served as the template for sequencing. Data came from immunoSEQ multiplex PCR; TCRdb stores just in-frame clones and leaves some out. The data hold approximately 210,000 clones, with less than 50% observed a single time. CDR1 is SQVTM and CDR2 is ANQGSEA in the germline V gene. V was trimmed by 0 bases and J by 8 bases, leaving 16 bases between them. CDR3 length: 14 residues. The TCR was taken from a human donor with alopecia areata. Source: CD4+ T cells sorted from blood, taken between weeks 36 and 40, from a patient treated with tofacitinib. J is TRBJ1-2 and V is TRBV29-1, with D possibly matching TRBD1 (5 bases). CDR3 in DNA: TGCAGCGTTGAAGATCCGGGGCAGGGAAAAGGCTACACCTTC. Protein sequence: CSVEDPGQGKGYTF.